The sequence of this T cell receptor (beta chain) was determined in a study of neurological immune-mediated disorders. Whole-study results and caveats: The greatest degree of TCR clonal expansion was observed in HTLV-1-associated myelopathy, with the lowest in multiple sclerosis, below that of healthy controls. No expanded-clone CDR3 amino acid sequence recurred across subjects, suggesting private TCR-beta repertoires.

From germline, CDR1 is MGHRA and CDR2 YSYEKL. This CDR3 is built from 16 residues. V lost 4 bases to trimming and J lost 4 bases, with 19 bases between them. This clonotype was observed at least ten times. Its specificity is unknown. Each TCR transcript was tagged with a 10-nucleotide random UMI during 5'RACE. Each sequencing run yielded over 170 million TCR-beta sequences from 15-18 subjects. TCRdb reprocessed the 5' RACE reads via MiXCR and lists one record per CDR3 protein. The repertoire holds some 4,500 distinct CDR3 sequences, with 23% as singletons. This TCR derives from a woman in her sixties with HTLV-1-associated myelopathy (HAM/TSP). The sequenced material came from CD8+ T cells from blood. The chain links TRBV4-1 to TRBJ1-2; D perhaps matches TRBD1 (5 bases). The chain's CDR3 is CASSPLGGEEFYGYTF. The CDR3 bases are TGCGCCAGCAGCCCCCTCGGAGGGGAGGAGTTCTATGGCTACACCTTC.